This T cell receptor beta chain originates from a study of blood T cell repertoires in COVID-19. Across the whole study: Nucleic acid was either cDNA or gDNA, and it came from T cells, B-cell-depleted T cells, or PBMCs.

This CDR3 has 15 residues. V shed 5 bases and J shed 2 bases, with 13 bases lying between them. Germline V gene lookup returns CDR1 MNHEY and CDR2 SVGAGI. Original analysis: Nucleated cell counts were estimated from reference gene primer amplification. Data came from immunoSEQ multiplex PCR; TCRdb stores just in-frame clones and leaves some out. The DNA was the basis for D and trimming; V, J and clone size are from that table. The sample has about 160,000 clones; approximately 90% are singletons. V is TRBV6-5 and J is TRBJ1-3; tentative D call: TRBD1 (5 bases). The sequence was obtained from a young man with COVID-19, enrolled during active disease. The sequencing input was peripheral blood. Written as DNA, the CDR3 is TGTGCCAGCAGTCGGGGGGTTTTGGCTGGAAACACCATATATTTT. This translates into CASSRGVLAGNTIYF.